This passage covers 19 T cell receptor beta chains from one sample sequenced in a study of shared clonotypes between healthy human individuals. Profiling relied on immunoSEQ multiplex PCR, and the TCRdb table lists in-frame clones only, not all of them. The sample has more than 450,000 clones, around 79% seen once; the top ten hold 10% to 15%. The specimen was PBMCs. The receptors shown here come from a woman in her thirties or forties in good health. Some clones in this sample may be carry-over from other donors' samples.

V usage is TRBV6-6 and J usage is TRBJ2-7; possible D gene TRBD2, 5 bases. Trimming took 7 bases from V and 6 from J, leaving 13 bases between them. CDR1 is MNHNY, CDR2 SVGAGI, per germline (reference sequence). This CDR3 region has 12 residues. The CDR3 region is CASTTVRGEQYF. The CDR3, as DNA: TGTGCCAGCACTACCGTTCGGGGCGAGCAGTACTTC.

The V gene is TRBV29-1, the J gene TRBJ2-7; tentative D call: TRBD1 (6 bases). The CDR3 is made up of 13 amino acids. CDR1 and CDR2 from the germline V gene are SQVTM and ANQGSEA. Trimming pared 4 bases from V and 4 bases from J, leaving 14 bases between. This CDR3 is CSVGQGRFYEQYF. CDR3 DNA sequence: TGCAGCGTTGGGCAGGGGCGGTTTTACGAGCAGTACTTC.

The genes are TRBV19 and TRBJ2-5; D is perhaps TRBD1 (5 bases). With 4 bases removed from V and 3 bases from J, the gap between germline ends came to 18 bases. Germline V lookup: CDR1 LNHDA, CDR2 SQIVND (reference sequence). The CDR3 contains 16 residues. Here the CDR3 reads CASSTPTAVGKETQYF. The CDR3 DNA is TGTGCCAGTAGTACGCCGACAGCCGTGGGTAAAGAGACCCAGTACTTC.

The chain is built from TRBV19 and TRBJ1-1, with D maybe TRBD1 (5 bases). Germline V gene data show CDR1 as LNHDA and CDR2 as SQIVND (reference sequence). Trimming removed 1 base at V and 3 bases at J, with 12 bases between. The CDR3 is 15 amino acids. The CDR3 protein is CASSIGAGQYTEAFF. The CDR3 bases are TGTGCCAGTAGTATAGGGGCGGGGCAGTACACTGAAGCTTTCTTT.

This clone has only a few counts. The rearrangement joins TRBV5-6 to TRBJ2-3; D gene uncertain. Germline assignment: CDR1 SGHDT and CDR2 YYEEEE. V was clipped by 4 bases and J by 2 bases, with 8 bases between them. The CDR3 has 13 residues. CDR3 amino acids: CASSPSHTDTQYF. The CDR3 region has the DNA TGTGCCAGCAGCCCCTCCCACACAGATACGCAGTATTTT.

The rearrangement uses TRBV29-1 and TRBJ1-6; D call uncertain. The germline CDR1 and CDR2 sequences are SQVTM and ANQGSEA. CDR3 length: 13 amino acids. Between the trimmed V and J ends, which lost 6 bases and 10 bases, there was a span of 16 bases. The CDR3 DNA reads as TGCAGCGTGTCCGACGGTTTTGGGTCACCCCTCCACTTT. Protein product: CSVSDGFGSPLHF. Full variable domain (outside the CDR3, taken from reference TRBV29-1 and TRBJ1-6): SAVISQKPSRDICQRGTSLTIQCQVDSQVTMMFWYRQQPGQSLTLIATANQGSEATYESGFVIDKFPISRPNLTFSTLTVSNMSPEDSSIYLCSVSDGFGSPLHFGNGTRLTVT.

This clone was seen only once. Within the sample, other DNA sequences also encode this same CDR3. V is TRBV5-1 and J is TRBJ2-5; TRBD2 aligns across 13 bases. Germline CDR1 reads SGHRS; CDR2 reads YFSETQ. V was clipped by 4 bases and J by 2 bases; unmatched bases: 2. This CDR3 contains 15 residues. The CDR3 loop reads CASSLLAGGQETQYF. CDR3 DNA sequence: TGCGCCAGCAGCCTACTAGCGGGAGGGCAAGAGACCCAGTACTTC.

The V gene is TRBV6-6, the J gene TRBJ2-7; 7 nucleotides align to TRBD1. This CDR3 has 14 amino acids. The V gene's germline CDR1 is MNHNY and CDR2 SVGAGI (reference sequence). Germline trimming cut 6 bases from V and 6 bases from J; bases unmatched to any gene: 11. The CDR3 reads CASRPAGTAIEQYF. In DNA form, the CDR3 reads TGTGCCAGCAGGCCCGCCGGGACAGCCATCGAGCAGTACTTC.

J is TRBJ2-1 and V is TRBV4-2, with D unresolved. The V gene lost 0 bases and the J gene lost 2 bases, with 11 bases spanning the gap. Germline V lookup: CDR1 LGHNA, CDR2 YNFKEQ. This CDR3 has 16 residues. The CDR3 DNA sequence: TGTGCCAGCAGCCAAGATGCCCCAGCTGCCTACAATGAGCAGTTCTTC. This gives the protein CASSQDAPAAYNEQFF.

Many counts were recorded for this clone. The rearrangement joins TRBV2 to TRBJ1-1; D perhaps matches TRBD1 (5 bases). This CDR3 has 16 amino acids. Germline V gene data show CDR1 as SNHLY and CDR2 as FYNNEI. The germline V and J ends were trimmed by 8 bases and 7 bases, with 26 bases remaining between them. The CDR3 DNA reads TGTGCCAGCCATGGGGTTCTTGGGCAGGGTCGAGGTGAAGCTTTCTTT. This translates into CASHGVLGQGRGEAFF.

The table lists this clone with a few counts. The chain couples TRBV10-1 to TRBJ1-1, with unresolved D. V shed 3 bases and J shed 7 bases, with 6 bases lying between them. The CDR3 contains 11 residues. Germline CDR1 reads WNHNN; CDR2 reads SYGVQD (reference sequence). Here the CDR3 reads CASSDWGEAFF. The DNA for the CDR3 is TGCGCCAGCAGTGACTGGGGTGAAGCTTTCTTT.

The rearrangement links TRBV7-9 to TRBJ1-6; the match to TRBD1 covers 8 bases. Germline CDR1 is SEHNR and CDR2 is FQNEAQ (reference sequence). The CDR3 length is 16 residues. The ends lost 7 bases at V and 5 bases at J; junction bases unmatched: 10. Here the CDR3 DNA reads TGTGCCAGCAACTATGACAGGGGACATAATAATTCACCCCTCCACTTT. The encoded protein is CASNYDRGHNNSPLHF.

V usage is TRBV28 and J usage is TRBJ1-2; 7 bases match TRBD1. The CDR3 has 14 residues. With 5 bases clipped from V and 7 bases from J, the junction kept 10 bases outside the gene matches. Germline V gene lookup returns CDR1 MDHEN and CDR2 SYDVKM. The CDR3 region is CASSRQGATSGYTF. Here the CDR3 DNA reads TGTGCCAGCAGTCGACAGGGAGCTACTTCTGGCTACACCTTC.

The chain carries TRBV18 and TRBJ2-1, with 11 positions matching TRBD1. The CDR3 totals 16 residues. The ends lost 3 bases at V and 0 bases at J; junction bases unmatched: 1. The germline V gene encodes CDR1 KGHSH and CDR2 LQKENI. The CDR3 region is CASSPGTGGSYNEQFF. CDR3 DNA: TGTGCCAGCTCACCCGGGACAGGGGGCTCCTACAATGAGCAGTTCTTC. Filled out from reference TRBV18 and TRBJ2-1, the complete variable domain reads NAGVMQNPRHLVRRRGQEARLRCSPMKGHSHVYWYRQLPEEGLKFMVYLQKENIIDESGMPKERFSAEFPKEGPSILRIQQVVRGDSAAYFCASSPGTGGSYNEQFFGPGTRLTVL.

The chain recombines TRBV6-1 with TRBJ2-1; 8 bases are a match to TRBD2. Germline CDR1 MNHNS, CDR2 SASEGT. This CDR3 spans 16 amino acids. The ends lost 3 bases at V and 7 bases at J; junction bases unmatched: 11. CDR3 region: CASSEWSGGPKNEQFF. The CDR3 DNA reads as TGTGCCAGCAGTGAGTGGTCGGGAGGGCCCAAGAATGAGCAGTTCTTC.

As to this clone: The same CDR3 is also encoded by other DNA sequences in this sample. This chain uses TRBV5-1 with TRBJ1-4; TRBD1 matches at 9 bases. The CDR3 has 14 amino acids. After removal of 3 bases from V and 8 bases from J, the junction contained 5 bases not matched to a gene. Germline assignment: CDR1 SGHRS and CDR2 YFSETQ. The CDR3 here is CASSSGTGLEKLFF. In DNA, the CDR3 is TGCGCCAGCAGCTCGGGGACAGGGCTGGAAAAACTGTTTTTT.

The chain recombines TRBV7-9 with TRBJ2-7, with D uncertain. CDR1 is SEHNR and CDR2 is FQNEAQ in the germline V gene (reference sequence). V gave up 5 bases and J gave up 2 bases, with 7 bases separating them. This CDR3 spans 12 amino acids. The CDR3 nucleotides read TGTGCCAGCAGCCACGGTCCCTACGAGCAGTACTTC. Translation gives CASSHGPYEQYF.

The chain employs TRBV19 and TRBJ2-1; 7 bases match TRBD1. Looked up from germline, CDR1 is LNHDA and CDR2 is SQIVND (reference sequence). J lost 4 bases, V lost 5 bases, and 23 bases had no gene match. The length of the CDR3 is 20 residues. For the CDR3, the DNA is TGTGCCAGTAGTGCTACCGGGACAGCCGGCCCGCCACTGAGTTACAATGAGCAGTTCTTC. This codes for CASSATGTAGPPLSYNEQFF.

This clone was detected a few times. This chain uses TRBV5-1 with TRBJ1-2, with D possibly TRBD1 on 6 matching bases. Germline CDR1 reads SGHRS; CDR2 reads YFSETQ. The CDR3 runs to 13 residues. Trimming removed 2 bases at V and 6 bases at J, with 11 bases between. The CDR3, as DNA: TGCGCCAGCAGCTTTCAGGGGAGGGATGGCTACACCTTC. Translation: CASSFQGRDGYTF.